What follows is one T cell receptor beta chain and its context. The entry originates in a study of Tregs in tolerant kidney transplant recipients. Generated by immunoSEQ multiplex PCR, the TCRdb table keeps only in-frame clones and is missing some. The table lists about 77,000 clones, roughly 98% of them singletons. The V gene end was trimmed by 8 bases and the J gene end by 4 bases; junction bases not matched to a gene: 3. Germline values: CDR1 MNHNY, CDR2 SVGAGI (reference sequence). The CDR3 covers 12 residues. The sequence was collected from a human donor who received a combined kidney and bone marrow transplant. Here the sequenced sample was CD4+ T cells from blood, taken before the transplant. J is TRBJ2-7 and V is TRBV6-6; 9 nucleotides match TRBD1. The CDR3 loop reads CASGDRVYEQYF. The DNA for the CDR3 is TGTGCCAGCGGGGACAGGGTATACGAGCAGTACTTC.